This T cell receptor beta chain stems from a study of shared clonotypes between healthy human individuals. Measured with immunoSEQ multiplex PCR; TCRdb has only the in-frame clones, and not every one. The repertoire holds approximately 1,500,000 clones, with around 97% as singletons. The clonotype was recovered from a man aged 30 to 39 in good health. Input material: naive CD4+ T cells sorted from blood. Subset specified: CD45RA+ positively selected.

CDR3 protein: CASSSGLARGAYTDTQYF. As DNA, the CDR3 is TGTGCCAGCAGCTCCGGACTAGCGAGGGGGGCCTACACAGATACGCAGTATTTT. The chain combines TRBV7-9 with TRBJ2-3, with 9 positions matching TRBD2. The CDR3 is made up of 18 amino acids. With V trimmed by 4 bases and J by 2 bases, 13 bases remained unmatched. Germline CDR1 reads SEHNR; CDR2 reads FQNEAQ (reference sequence). Supplemented by reference TRBV7-9 and TRBJ2-3, the full variable domain reads DTGVSQNPRHKITKRGQNVTFRCDPISEHNRLYWYRQTLGQGPEFLTYFQNEAQLEKSRLLSDRFSAERPKGSFSTLEIQRTEQGDSAMYLCASSSGLARGAYTDTQYFGPGTRLTVL.